The rows below give T cell receptor beta chains drawn from one sample of a study of T cell repertoires in cytomegalovirus infection. TCRdb re-called the reads with MiXCR, one entry per CDR3 protein. The data contain 450,000 to 650,000 distinct CDR3 sequences, around 27% of them singletons. Specimen: PBMCs. The receptors shown here come from a human donor in good health (CMV status not recorded). Some clones in this sample may be carry-over from other donors' samples. The CDR3 runs from the conserved cysteine through the conserved F or W. A D gene is named only where the DNA matches it firmly. Some rows have no size entry. The others give once, few or many, or a class for an expanded clone.

clone_size	d_call	v_call	j_call	cdr3_aa	cdr3_nt
few	TRBD1	TRBV2	TRBJ1-2	CASTNNNPGQGDQYGYTF	TGTGCCAGCACCAACAATAACCCGGGACAGGGGGACCAGTATGGCTACACCTTC
.	.	TRBV12-3/TRBV12-4	TRBJ1-1	CASSLGYSEAFF	TGTGCCAGCAGTTTAGGGTACAGTGAAGCTTTCTTT
few	.	TRBV6-6	TRBJ1-1	CASSRGTTTNTEAFF	TGTGCCAGCAGTCGTGGGACCACGACCAACACTGAAGCTTTCTTT
few	TRBD1	TRBV28	TRBJ2-1	CASSFRDRVYNEQFF	TGTGCCAGCAGTTTCCGGGACAGGGTATACAATGAGCAGTTCTTC
.	.	TRBV24-1	TRBJ2-1	CATSDLGPDHEQFF	TGTGCCACCAGTGATTTGGGTCCGGATCATGAGCAGTTCTTC
many	.	TRBV7-8	TRBJ2-7	CASSFRRDYEQYF	TGTGCCAGCAGCTTTAGGCGGGACTACGAGCAGTACTTC
.	.	TRBV19	TRBJ2-1	CASSRDVRGGLNNEQFF	TGTGCCAGTTCGAGGGACGTCAGGGGGGGGTTAAACAATGAGCAGTTCTTC
few	.	TRBV7-2	TRBJ2-3	CASSKDRFTDTQYF	TGTGCCAGCAGCAAGGATAGGTTCACAGATACGCAGTATTTT
few	.	TRBV20-1	TRBJ1-5	CSARGGGGSNQPQHF	TGCAGTGCTAGAGGCGGAGGAGGTAGCAATCAGCCCCAGCATTTT
many	.	TRBV7-2	TRBJ1-2	CASSPPILGPRYTF	TGTGCCAGCAGCCCCCCAATTCTAGGACCGAGGTACACCTTC
few	TRBD1	TRBV12-3/TRBV12-4	TRBJ2-5	CASSFWGQGQETQYF	TGTGCCAGCAGTTTCTGGGGACAGGGACAAGAGACCCAGTACTTC
.	.	TRBV12-3/TRBV12-4	TRBJ2-2	CASSSSSSTGELFF	TGTGCCAGCAGTTCATCTAGCAGCACCGGGGAGCTGTTTTTT
.	TRBD1	TRBV6-1	TRBJ2-2	CASSSGQATGVLFF	TGTGCCAGCAGTTCCGGACAGGCCACCGGGGTGCTGTTTTTT
once	.	TRBV20-1	TRBJ2-3	CSARDLSGSSTDTQYF	TGCAGTGCTAGAGATCTAAGCGGAAGTAGCACAGATACGCAGTATTTT
.	TRBD2	TRBV6-2/TRBV6-3	TRBJ2-1	CASSYAGLAGNEQFF	TGTGCCAGCAGTTACGCGGGACTAGCGGGTAATGAGCAGTTCTTC
few	.	TRBV20-1	TRBJ1-1	CSASRGKETEAFF	TGCAGTGCTAGCCGTGGAAAAGAAACTGAAGCTTTCTTT
.	.	TRBV13	TRBJ2-5	CASSLGSSSPKRTQYF	TGTGCCAGCAGCTTAGGCTCTTCTTCCCCGAAGCGGACCCAGTACTTC
.	TRBD2	TRBV25-1	TRBJ2-7	CASSERSGRAGEQYF	TGTGCCAGCAGTGAACGAAGTGGGAGGGCCGGCGAGCAGTACTTC